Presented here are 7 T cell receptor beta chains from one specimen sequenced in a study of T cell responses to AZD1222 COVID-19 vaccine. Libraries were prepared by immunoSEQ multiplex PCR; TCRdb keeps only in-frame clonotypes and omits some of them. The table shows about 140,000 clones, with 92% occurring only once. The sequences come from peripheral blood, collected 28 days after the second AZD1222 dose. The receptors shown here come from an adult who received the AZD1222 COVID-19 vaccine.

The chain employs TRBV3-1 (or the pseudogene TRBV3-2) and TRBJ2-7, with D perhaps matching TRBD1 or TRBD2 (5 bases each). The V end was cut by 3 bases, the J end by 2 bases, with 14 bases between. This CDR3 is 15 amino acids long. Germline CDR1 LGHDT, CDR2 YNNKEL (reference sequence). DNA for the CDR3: TGTGCCAGCAGCCACGCGGGCATAGGGGCCTACGAGCAGTACTTC. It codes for CASSHAGIGAYEQYF.

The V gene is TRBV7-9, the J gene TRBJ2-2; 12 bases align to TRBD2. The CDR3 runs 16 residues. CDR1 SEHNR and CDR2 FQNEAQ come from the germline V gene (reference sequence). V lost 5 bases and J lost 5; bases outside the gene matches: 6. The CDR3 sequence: CASSRLAGGRTGELFF. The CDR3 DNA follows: TGTGCCAGCAGCCGGCTAGCGGGAGGGAGGACCGGGGAGCTGTTTTTT.

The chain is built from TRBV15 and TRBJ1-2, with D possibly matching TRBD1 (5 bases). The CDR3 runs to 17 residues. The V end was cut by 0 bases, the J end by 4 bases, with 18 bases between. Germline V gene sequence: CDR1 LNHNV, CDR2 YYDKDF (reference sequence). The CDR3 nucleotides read TGTGCCACCAGCAGAGATCGTAGGCAGGGACGTAGCTATGGCTACACCTTC. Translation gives CATSRDRRQGRSYGYTF.

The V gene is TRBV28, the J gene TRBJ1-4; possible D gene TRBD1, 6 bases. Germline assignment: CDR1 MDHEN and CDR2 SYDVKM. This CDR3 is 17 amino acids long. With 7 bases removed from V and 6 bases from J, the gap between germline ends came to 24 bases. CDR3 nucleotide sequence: TGTGCCAGCACCAATACGGCTACAGGGCATGGGTATGAAAAACTGTTTTTT. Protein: CASTNTATGHGYEKLFF.

CDR3 protein: CSVRQAMNTEAFF. CDR3 nucleotides: TGCAGCGTTAGACAGGCGATGAACACTGAAGCTTTCTTT. V gene TRBV29-1 combines with J gene TRBJ1-1; D might be TRBD1 (6 bases). Between the trimmed V and J ends, which lost 5 bases and 0 bases, there was a span of 10 bases. This CDR3 has 13 residues. Germline-derived CDR1 and CDR2 are SQVTM and ANQGSEA.

The CDR3 region is CASSFAPGGLNTGELFF. CDR3 DNA: TGTGCCAGCAGTTTCGCCCCGGGGGGCCTAAACACCGGGGAGCTGTTTTTT. This chain uses TRBV6-2 or TRBV6-3 with TRBJ2-2; D perhaps matches TRBD2 (7 bases). V was pared by 4 bases and J by 2 bases, with 17 bases between. Germline assignment: CDR1 MNHEY and CDR2 SVGEGT. The CDR3 is 17 amino acids.

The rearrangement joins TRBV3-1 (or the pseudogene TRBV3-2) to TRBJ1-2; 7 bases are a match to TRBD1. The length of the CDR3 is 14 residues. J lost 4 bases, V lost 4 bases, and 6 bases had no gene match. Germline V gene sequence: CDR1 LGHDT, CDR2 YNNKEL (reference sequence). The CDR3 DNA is TGTGCCAGCAGCCCCAGGACAGGACCCTATGGCTACACCTTC. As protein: CASSPRTGPYGYTF.